This T cell receptor beta chain derives from a study of blood T cell repertoires in COVID-19. Study-wide background: T cells, B-cell-depleted T cells, or PBMCs supplied cDNA or gDNA.

Each participant's cohort was designated according to participant-reported clinical history. Before they entered the study, exposed participants had met a COVID-19 case within 2 weeks. Trimming pared 8 bases from V and 2 bases from J, leaving 17 bases between. Germline assignment: CDR1 MNHEY and CDR2 SVGAGI. The CDR3 runs 15 residues. The method was immunoSEQ multiplex PCR; TCRdb's version includes in-frame clones alone and lacks a portion of them. The sample yields approximately 200,000 clones, around nine tenths seen once. Sequenced input: PBMCs or T cells enriched from blood (not recorded which). The chain carries TRBV6-5 and TRBJ2-3; maybe TRBD1 (5 bases). The receptor was derived from a woman aged 30 to 39 who had been exposed to COVID-19. The CDR3 loop reads CASREIQGVTDTQYF. In DNA form, the CDR3 reads TGTGCCAGCCGAGAAATCCAGGGTGTCACAGATACGCAGTATTTT.